These 32 T cell receptor beta chains originate from one sample sequenced in a study of PD-1 blockade in classical Hodgkin lymphoma. Each of the patients experienced relapse following autologous stem cell transplantation, and their brentuximab vedotin exposure differed. The table came from immunoSEQ multiplex PCR; TCRdb's copy has only in-frame clones and leaves some out. The sample lists under 80,000 clones; 71% were seen once. This material consisted of peripheral blood mononuclear cells (PBMCs), taken before the second cycle of nivolumab. These receptors all stem from a human donor with classical Hodgkin lymphoma.

The V call is TRBV6-1, the J call TRBJ1-1; no reliable D call. The germline V gene encodes CDR1 MNHNS and CDR2 SASEGT. V was pared by 5 bases and J by 6 bases, with 16 bases between. The CDR3 length is 14 residues. CDR3 sequence (DNA): TGTGCCAGCAGTCCTAGTAATCGAGGCGCTGAAGCTTTCTTT. Its translation is CASSPSNRGAEAFF.

V and J are TRBV21-1 and TRBJ2-7. TRBV21-1 is tagged as a pseudogene. The CDR3 extends over 13 amino acids. The CDR3 DNA follows: TGTGCCAGCAGCAGGGGAAGCTCCTACGAGCAGTACTTC. It codes for CASSRGSSYEQYF.

V usage is TRBV28 and J usage is TRBJ1-5, with a tentative D call TRBD1 (5 bases). The CDR3 has 14 residues. Trimming removed 5 bases at V and 2 bases at J, with 10 bases between. Germline V lookup: CDR1 MDHEN, CDR2 SYDVKM. The CDR3 here is CASSGWGGNQPQHF. DNA of the CDR3: TGTGCCAGCAGTGGTTGGGGGGGCAATCAGCCCCAGCATTTT.

This clone was seen a few times. DNA for the CDR3: TGCGCCAGCAGCGTATCGACAGGGGGCTCTGGAAACACCATATATTTT. Its translation is CASSVSTGGSGNTIYF. The chain carries TRBV5-1 and TRBJ1-3; 9 positions match TRBD1. Unmatched junction bases numbered 5, after V lost 4 bases and J lost 0 bases. The CDR3 has 16 residues. Germline V gene lookup returns CDR1 SGHRS and CDR2 YFSETQ.

The chain joins TRBV5-1 to TRBJ2-2, with 10 positions matching TRBD1. This CDR3 is built from 17 residues. V lost 4 bases to trimming and J lost 2 bases; unmatched junction nucleotides: 8. CDR1 is SGHRS, CDR2 YFSETQ, per germline. This chain's CDR3 is CASSRTRTGGNTGELFF. CDR3 nucleotides: TGCGCCAGCAGCCGGACCCGGACAGGGGGTAACACCGGGGAGCTGTTTTTT.

This clone has just one count. This sequence joins TRBV10-1 and TRBJ2-1; 13 bases are shared with TRBD2. Germline CDR1 WNHNN, CDR2 SYGVQD (reference sequence). This CDR3 is 15 amino acids long. Trimming took 4 bases from V and 9 from J; bases not matched to a gene: 6. In DNA, the CDR3 is TGCGCCAGCAGTGCAGGACTAGCGGGAGTTTTTGAGCAGTTCTTC. Translation gives CASSAGLAGVFEQFF.

The chain has TRBV18 and TRBJ2-5; no clear D gene. Trimming removed 2 bases from V and 4 bases from J, with 8 bases in between. Germline CDR1 KGHSH, CDR2 LQKENI. This CDR3 comprises 13 residues. The CDR3 nucleotides are TGTGCCAGCTCACCAAAGACCCGAGAGACCCAGTACTTC. It specifies CASSPKTRETQYF.

The V and J genes are TRBV30 and TRBJ2-1; the D call may be TRBD1 or TRBD2 (5 bases each). Trimming took off 0 bases at V and 10 bases at J, with 10 bases between the two ends. Germline V lookup: CDR1 GTSNPN, CDR2 SVGIG (reference sequence). This CDR3 has 12 amino acids. The CDR3 nucleotides read TGTGCCTGGAGTGTACGGGGCGAGGAGCAGTTCTTC. Protein sequence: CAWSVRGEEQFF.

The rearrangement joins TRBV5-6 to TRBJ2-3, with 8 bases that match TRBD1. The CDR3 loop spans 19 amino acids. The germline V gene has CDR1 SGHDT and CDR2 YYEEEE. V lost 4 bases to trimming and J lost 3 bases; unmatched junction nucleotides: 19. The CDR3 region has the DNA TGTGCCAGCAGCCCCCGAAGGGGCAGGGGGCTAAGGAGTACAGATACGCAGTATTTT. It encodes CASSPRRGRGLRSTDTQYF. The full variable domain, its missing parts supplied by reference TRBV5-6 and TRBJ2-3, is DAGVTQSPTHLIKTRGQQVTLRCSPKSGHDTVSWYQQALGQGPQFIFQYYEEEERQRGNFPDRFSGHQFPNYSSELNVNALLLGDSALYLCASSPRRGRGLRSTDTQYFGPGTRLTVL.

V usage is TRBV5-6 and J usage is TRBJ1-5; a weak D match, TRBD1 (6 bases). This CDR3 is 14 amino acids long. The germline V and J ends were trimmed by 2 bases and 7 bases, with 13 bases remaining between them. From germline, CDR1 is SGHDT and CDR2 YYEEEE. The CDR3 region has the DNA TGTGCCAGCAGCTTACAGGGTTTCAGGCAGCCCCAGCATTTT. Protein: CASSLQGFRQPQHF.

About this clone: Mismatch with germline at one junction end may stem from a read error. The CDR3 bases are TGTGCTAGCAGCTTTGGACAGGGGGCCGAGCAGTACTTC. This encodes CASSFGQGAEQYF. The chain combines TRBV7-7 with TRBJ2-5; 11 bases align to TRBD1. The assigned J gene may be wrong: the sequence end matches TRBJ2-7 better. The CDR3 is 13 residues long. Germline CDR1 and CDR2: SSHAT and FNYEAQ (reference sequence).

V and J are TRBV7-2 and TRBJ1-6, with D perhaps TRBD1 (6 bases). The germline V gene has CDR1 SGHTA and CDR2 FQGNSA. V was cut by 6 bases and J by 6 bases, with 15 bases left in between. This CDR3 region has 15 residues. For the CDR3, the DNA is TGTGCCAGCAGACCCCCAGGGGCCGTTAATTCACCCCTCCACTTT. Its protein product is CASRPPGAVNSPLHF.

The V call is TRBV5-6, the J call TRBJ1-1; TRBD1 matches 9 bases. This CDR3 has 14 residues. The germline gives CDR1 SGHDT, CDR2 YYEEEE. The ends lost 6 bases at V and 4 bases at J; junction bases unmatched: 7. The CDR3 region is CASTQGAQVTEAFF. The CDR3 DNA reads TGTGCCAGCACACAGGGGGCGCAGGTCACTGAAGCTTTCTTT.

There are a few counts of this clone. This sequence joins TRBV7-9 and TRBJ1-2, with D perhaps matching TRBD1 (5 bases). CDR3 length: 15 residues. Trimming took off 5 bases at V and 2 bases at J, with 15 bases between the two ends. The germline V gene encodes CDR1 SEHNR and CDR2 FQNEAQ (reference sequence). CDR3 in DNA: TGTGCCAGCAGCCTTGAGGGGATAGGAAACTATGGCTACACCTTC. This translates into CASSLEGIGNYGYTF.

V usage is TRBV6-5 and J usage is TRBJ2-1, with 10 bases lining up with TRBD2. The CDR3 runs to 15 residues. In germline, CDR1 is MNHEY, CDR2 SVGAGI. V shed 5 bases, J shed 4 bases, and the junction held 5 bases outside the gene matches. The CDR3 loop is CASSPLAGVYNEQFF. The CDR3 region has the DNA TGTGCCAGCAGTCCTCTAGCGGGAGTGTACAATGAGCAGTTCTTC.

This sequence joins TRBV6-6 and TRBJ1-2; TRBD1 matches 10 bases. The CDR3 covers 15 residues. Germline assignment: CDR1 MNHNY and CDR2 SVGAGI (reference sequence). With 6 bases clipped from V and 5 bases from J, the junction kept 9 bases outside the gene matches. CDR3 DNA: TGTGCCAGCAGCCCTGGACAGGGGGGGCAGTATGGCTACACCTTC. As protein: CASSPGQGGQYGYTF.

The CDR3 reads CASSADTSPYNEQFF. CDR3 nucleotides: TGTGCCAGTAGTGCTGACACATCCCCCTACAATGAGCAGTTCTTC. The J gene is TRBJ2-1, the V gene TRBV19; the D is unclear. The CDR3 runs to 15 residues. V was pared by 5 bases and J by 2 bases, with 13 bases between. CDR1 and CDR2 (germline): LNHDA, SQIVND (reference sequence).

The gene calls are TRBV30 and TRBJ1-2; D uncertain. V was pared by 1 base and J by 4 bases, with 10 bases between. Looked up from germline, CDR1 is GTSNPN and CDR2 is SVGIG (reference sequence). The length of the CDR3 is 13 residues. CDR3 DNA: TGTGCCTGGAGTGAGGAGGTGGGCTATGGCTACACCTTC. This gives the protein CAWSEEVGYGYTF.

This clone was observed a single time. The chain employs TRBV5-5 and TRBJ2-7; 9 positions agree with TRBD1. Per the germline V gene, CDR1 is SGHKS and CDR2 is YYEKEE (reference sequence). CDR3 length equals 14 residues. J lost 2 bases, V lost 5 bases, and 5 bases had no gene match. CDR3 sequence (DNA): TGTGCCAGCAGAAAACAGGGGGCAACCTACGAGCAGTACTTC. Translating gives CASRKQGATYEQYF. The full variable domain, rest sourced from reference TRBV5-5 and TRBJ2-7, is DAGVTQSPTHLIKTRGQQVTLRCSPISGHKSVSWYQQVLGQGPQFIFQYYEKEERGRGNFPDRFSARQFPNYSSELNVNALLLGDSALYLCASRKQGATYEQYFGPGTRLTVT.

V and J are TRBV7-9 and TRBJ2-5, with D perhaps TRBD2 (6 bases). Germline V lookup: CDR1 SEHNR, CDR2 FQNEAQ (reference sequence). CDR3 size: 15 residues. Trimming took off 5 bases at V and 1 base at J, with 14 bases between the two ends. CDR3 DNA: TGTGCCAGCAGCCGGAGGGTTAGTCCCCAAGAGACCCAGTACTTC. This sequence encodes CASSRRVSPQETQYF.

The V gene is TRBV6-5, the J gene TRBJ2-5; 10 positions match TRBD1. Germline V gene lookup returns CDR1 MNHEY and CDR2 SVGAGI. Trimming at V came to 0 bases and at J to 5 bases, leaving 3 bases not matched to a gene. This CDR3 has 15 amino acids. The CDR3 reads CASSYSDRGRETQYF. The CDR3 region has the DNA TGTGCCAGCAGTTACTCCGACAGGGGGCGGGAGACCCAGTACTTC.

The rearrangement joins TRBV7-8 to TRBJ2-1; TRBD2 agrees at 10 bases. CDR3 length: 16 residues. Losses at the gene ends were 5 bases for V and 4 bases for J; bases not matched to a gene: 8. CDR1 is SGHVS and CDR2 is FQNEAQ in the germline V gene. CDR3: CASSASSGRVYNEQFF. The CDR3, as DNA: TGTGCCAGCAGCGCCTCTAGCGGGAGAGTATACAATGAGCAGTTCTTC. The full variable domain, its missing parts supplied by reference TRBV7-8 and TRBJ2-1, is GAGVSQSPRYKVAKRGQDVALRCDPISGHVSLFWYQQALGQGPEFLTYFQNEAQLDKSGLPSDRFFAERPEGSVSTLKIQRTQQEDSAVYLCASSASSGRVYNEQFFGPGTRLTVL.

Regarding this clone: A read error may account for a junction end that differs from germline. This sample also contains other DNA sequences that code for the same CDR3. The chain joins TRBV11-2 to TRBJ2-3, with 10 bases that match TRBD1. CDR3 length: 15 amino acids. Germline V CDR1 and CDR2: SGHAT, FQNNGV. CDR3 nucleotide sequence: TGTGCTAGCAGCCTGGGACAGGGGATGACAGATACGCAGTATTTT. Translating it yields CASSLGQGMTDTQYF.

This chain links TRBV4-1 with TRBJ2-1, with 8 nucleotides matching TRBD2. J gave up 7 bases and V 3 bases, and 11 bases lay outside the gene matches. Germline V lookup: CDR1 MGHRA, CDR2 YSYEKL. The CDR3 contains 16 residues. CDR3 residues: CASSHSLGLAGNEQFF. DNA of the CDR3: TGCGCCAGCAGCCACTCATTGGGGCTAGCGGGTAATGAGCAGTTCTTC.

The V gene is TRBV18, the J gene TRBJ2-5; TRBD1 matches 11 bases. From germline, CDR1 is KGHSH and CDR2 LQKENI. The CDR3 extends over 15 amino acids. Losses at the gene ends were 3 bases for V and 2 bases for J; bases not matched to a gene: 2. This CDR3 reads CASSPGQGGQETQYF. The CDR3 DNA sequence: TGTGCCAGCTCACCGGGACAGGGGGGGCAAGAGACCCAGTACTTC.

This chain uses TRBV27 with TRBJ1-2; D is possibly TRBD1 (6 bases). Looked up from germline, CDR1 is MNHEY and CDR2 is SMNVEV (reference sequence). This CDR3 is built from 12 residues. Trimming took 8 bases from V and 8 from J, leaving 15 bases between them. CDR3 nucleotide sequence: TGTGCCAGCTCCAGGGGTCCGGGGGGCTACACCTTC. Its protein is CASSRGPGGYTF.

J is TRBJ2-2 and V is TRBV5-1, with 8 bases lining up with TRBD2. CDR1 is SGHRS, CDR2 YFSETQ, per germline. CDR3 length: 14 amino acids. Germline trimming cut 3 bases from V and 6 bases from J; bases unmatched to any gene: 4. CDR3 DNA sequence: TGCGCCAGCAGCTCCGGGGGGGCCTCCGGGGAGCTGTTTTTT. Protein product: CASSSGGASGELFF.

The chain couples TRBV6-1 to TRBJ1-6; D is possibly TRBD1 (6 bases). V was trimmed by 2 bases and J by 6 bases, leaving 11 bases between them. This CDR3 comprises 15 residues. Per germline, CDR1 MNHNS and CDR2 SASEGT. The CDR3 DNA is TGTGCCAGCAGTGAATGGACAGATCTTAATTCACCCCTCCACTTT. Its protein product is CASSEWTDLNSPLHF.

The chain employs TRBV7-2 and TRBJ1-6; D call uncertain. Trimming pared 0 bases from V and 9 bases from J, leaving 18 bases between. The CDR3 is 17 residues long. The germline gives CDR1 SGHTA, CDR2 FQGNSA. In DNA, the CDR3 is TGTGCCAGCAGCTTAGCGGTTCACAGCCTACCCTTTTCACCCCTCCACTTT. Protein: CASSLAVHSLPFSPLHF.

This clone was seen only a few times. The chain uses TRBV6-1 and TRBJ2-7; 8 nucleotides line up with TRBD1. The CDR3 sequence is 13 residues long. With 6 bases clipped from V and 3 bases from J, the junction kept 4 bases outside the gene matches. Germline V gene lookup returns CDR1 MNHNS and CDR2 SASEGT. In nucleotides, the CDR3 is TGTGCCAGCAGGGGGGACAGGCTCTACGAGCAGTACTTC. Its protein product is CASRGDRLYEQYF.

The chain carries TRBV6-5 and TRBJ1-2; a weak D match, TRBD1 (5 bases). This CDR3 has 15 residues. In germline, CDR1 is MNHEY, CDR2 SVGAGI. V lost 2 bases and J lost 6, with 16 bases in between. In nucleotides, the CDR3 is TGTGCCAGCAGTTACCCAGTCGGGGGAGAGAATGGCTACACCTTC. This codes for CASSYPVGGENGYTF.

This chain links TRBV5-1 with TRBJ2-5; 9 nucleotides match TRBD1. V trimming: 4 bases; J trimming: 5 bases; junction bases outside the gene matches: 9. CDR3 length: 15 residues. The germline gives CDR1 SGHRS, CDR2 YFSETQ. The CDR3 region is CASSLEGQGFETQYF. CDR3 DNA: TGCGCCAGCAGCCTGGAGGGACAGGGTTTTGAGACCCAGTACTTC.